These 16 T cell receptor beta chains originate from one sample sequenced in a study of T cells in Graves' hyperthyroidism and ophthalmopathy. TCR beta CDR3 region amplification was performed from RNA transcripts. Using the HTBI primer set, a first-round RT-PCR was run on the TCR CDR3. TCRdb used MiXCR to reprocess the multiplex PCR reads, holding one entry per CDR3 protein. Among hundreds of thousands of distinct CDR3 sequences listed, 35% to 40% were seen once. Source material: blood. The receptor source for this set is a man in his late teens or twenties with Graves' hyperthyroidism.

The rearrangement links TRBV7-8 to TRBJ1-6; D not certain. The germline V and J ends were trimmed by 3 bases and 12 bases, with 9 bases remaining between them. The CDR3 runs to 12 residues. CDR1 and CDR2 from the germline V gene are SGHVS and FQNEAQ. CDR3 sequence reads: CASSFRGGPLHF. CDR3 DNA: TGTGCCAGCAGCTTCCGGGGAGGACCCCTCCACTTT.

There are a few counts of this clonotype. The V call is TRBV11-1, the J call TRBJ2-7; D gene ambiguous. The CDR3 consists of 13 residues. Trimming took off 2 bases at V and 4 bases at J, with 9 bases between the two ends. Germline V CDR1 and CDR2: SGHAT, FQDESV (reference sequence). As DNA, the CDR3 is TGTGCCAGCAGCTTACGGTGGGAATACGAGCAGTACTTC. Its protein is CASSLRWEYEQYF.

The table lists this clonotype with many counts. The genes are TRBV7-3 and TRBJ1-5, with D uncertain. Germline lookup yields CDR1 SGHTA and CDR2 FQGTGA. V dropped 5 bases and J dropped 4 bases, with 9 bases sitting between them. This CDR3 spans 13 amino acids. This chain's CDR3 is CASSVGKNQPQHF. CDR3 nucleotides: TGTGCCAGCAGCGTAGGGAAGAATCAGCCCCAGCATTTT.

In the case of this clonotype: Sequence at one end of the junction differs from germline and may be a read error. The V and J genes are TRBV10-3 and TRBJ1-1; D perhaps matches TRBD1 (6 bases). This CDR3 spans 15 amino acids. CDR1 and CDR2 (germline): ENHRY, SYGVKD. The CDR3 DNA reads TGTGCCAGCAGTTCAGCAGGGGTGTTAGGGACTGAAGCTTTCTTT. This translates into CASSSAGVLGTEAFF.

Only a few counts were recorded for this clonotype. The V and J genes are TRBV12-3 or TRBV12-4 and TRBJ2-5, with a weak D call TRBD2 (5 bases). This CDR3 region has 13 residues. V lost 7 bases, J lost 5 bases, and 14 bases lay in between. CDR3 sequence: CASTGDLAETQYF. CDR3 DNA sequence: TGTGCCAGCACTGGTGACTTAGCGGAGACCCAGTACTTC.

The CDR3 nucleotides read TGTGCCAGCAGTGACGTAAACACCATATATTTT. As protein: CASSDVNTIYF. The rearrangement links TRBV2 to TRBJ1-3, with D unresolved. This CDR3 is built from 11 residues. CDR1 is SNHLY, CDR2 FYNNEI, per germline. The V end lost 3 bases, the J end lost 6 bases, and 3 bases lay between the germline ends.

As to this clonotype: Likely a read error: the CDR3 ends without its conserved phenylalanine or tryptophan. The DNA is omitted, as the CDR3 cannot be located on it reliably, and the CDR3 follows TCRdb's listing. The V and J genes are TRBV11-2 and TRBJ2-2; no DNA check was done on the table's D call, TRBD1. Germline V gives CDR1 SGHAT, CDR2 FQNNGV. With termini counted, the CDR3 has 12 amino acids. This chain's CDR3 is CASGPDTGELVL.

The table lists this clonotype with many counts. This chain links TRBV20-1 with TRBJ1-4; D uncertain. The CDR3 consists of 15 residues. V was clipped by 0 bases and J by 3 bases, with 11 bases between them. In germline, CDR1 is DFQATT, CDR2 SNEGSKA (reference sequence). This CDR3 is CSARDPRGSNEKLFF. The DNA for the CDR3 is TGCAGTGCTAGAGATCCCCGGGGATCTAATGAAAAACTGTTTTTT.

The CDR3 nucleotides are TGTGCCAGCAGCCCCGGTAACAAGGGGCAGTGGACTGAAGCTTTCTTT. It specifies CASSPGNKGQWTEAFF. The chain joins TRBV7-3 to TRBJ1-1, with D possibly being TRBD1 (5 bases). Trimming removed 5 bases at V and 5 bases at J, with 21 bases between. This CDR3 is built from 16 residues. In germline, CDR1 is SGHTA, CDR2 FQGTGA.

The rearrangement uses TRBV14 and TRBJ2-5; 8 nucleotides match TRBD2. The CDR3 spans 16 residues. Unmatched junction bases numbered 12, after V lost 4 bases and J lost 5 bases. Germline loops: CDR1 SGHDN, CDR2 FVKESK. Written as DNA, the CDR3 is TGTGCCAGCAGCCGAGAACTAGCGGCTCTAGGGGAGACCCAGTACTTC. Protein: CASSRELAALGETQYF. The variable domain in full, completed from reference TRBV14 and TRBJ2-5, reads EAGVTQFPSHSVIEKGQTVTLRCDPISGHDNLYWYRRVMGKEIKFLLHFVKESKQDESGMPNNRFLAERTGGTYSTLKVQPAELEDSGVYFCASSRELAALGETQYFGPGTRLLVL.

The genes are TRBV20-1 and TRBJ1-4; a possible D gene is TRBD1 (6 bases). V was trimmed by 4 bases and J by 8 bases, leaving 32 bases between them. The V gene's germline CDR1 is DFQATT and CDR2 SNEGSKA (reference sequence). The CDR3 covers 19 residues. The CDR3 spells CSAISLTGSGDGNGEKLFF. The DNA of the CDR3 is TGCAGTGCTATAAGCCTAACAGGGTCAGGGGATGGGAATGGAGAAAAACTGTTTTTT.

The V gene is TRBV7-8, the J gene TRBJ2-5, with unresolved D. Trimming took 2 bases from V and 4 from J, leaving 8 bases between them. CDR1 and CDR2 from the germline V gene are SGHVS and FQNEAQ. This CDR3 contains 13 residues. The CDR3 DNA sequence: TGTGCCAGCAGCTTACGTCGGACAGAGACCCAGTACTTC. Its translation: CASSLRRTETQYF.

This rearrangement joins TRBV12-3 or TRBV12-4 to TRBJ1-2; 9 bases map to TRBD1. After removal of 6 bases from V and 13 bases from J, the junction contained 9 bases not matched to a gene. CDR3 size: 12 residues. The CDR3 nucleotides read TGTGCCAGCAGCGACGGGACAGGGTCTGGCACCTTC. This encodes CASSDGTGSGTF.

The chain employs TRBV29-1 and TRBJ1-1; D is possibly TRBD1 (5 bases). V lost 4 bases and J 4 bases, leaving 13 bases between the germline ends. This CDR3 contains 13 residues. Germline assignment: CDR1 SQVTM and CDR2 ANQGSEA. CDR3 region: CSVGRGGITEAFF. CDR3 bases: TGCAGCGTTGGGCGGGGGGGGATCACTGAAGCTTTCTTT.

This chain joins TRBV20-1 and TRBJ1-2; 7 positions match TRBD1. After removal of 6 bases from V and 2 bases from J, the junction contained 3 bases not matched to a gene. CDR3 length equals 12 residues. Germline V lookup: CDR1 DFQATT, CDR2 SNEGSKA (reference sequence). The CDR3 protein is CSAAGGNYGYTF. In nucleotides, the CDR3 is TGCAGTGCAGCAGGGGGGAACTATGGCTACACCTTC.

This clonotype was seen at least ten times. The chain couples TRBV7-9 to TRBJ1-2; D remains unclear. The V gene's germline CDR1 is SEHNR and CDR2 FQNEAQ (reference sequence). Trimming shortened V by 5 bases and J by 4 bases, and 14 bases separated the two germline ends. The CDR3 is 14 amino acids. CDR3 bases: TGTGCCAGCAGCATCCTCGGGGAGTTCTATGGCTACACCTTC. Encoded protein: CASSILGEFYGYTF.